These 30 T cell receptor beta chains originate from one sample sequenced in a study of blood T cell repertoires in COVID-19. TCRdb keeps only in-frame clones here, not all; method: immunoSEQ multiplex PCR. The table lists 150,000 to 200,000 clones, approximately 80% of them singletons. Sequencing input: peripheral blood. The receptor set was obtained from a woman older than 75 with acute or convalescent COVID-19.

This clone was seen a handful of times. The chain recombines TRBV27 with TRBJ2-7; D is perhaps TRBD2 (6 bases). V shed 6 bases and J shed 3 bases, with 18 bases lying between them. The length of the CDR3 is 15 residues. The germline V gene encodes CDR1 MNHEY and CDR2 SMNVEV (reference sequence). The CDR3 reads CASRPQEGYYYEQYF. In nucleotides, the CDR3 is TGTGCCAGCAGACCTCAGGAGGGCTACTACTACGAGCAGTACTTC.

This chain links TRBV9 with TRBJ1-2, with D unresolved. V lost 4 bases, J lost 8 bases, and 18 bases lay in between. The CDR3 is 14 amino acids. CDR1 is SGDLS, CDR2 YYNGEE, per germline. This CDR3 reads CASSPEMRVWGYTF. DNA of the CDR3: TGTGCCAGCAGCCCCGAGATGAGGGTATGGGGCTACACCTTC.

The chain couples TRBV5-5 to TRBJ2-2, with 13 positions matching TRBD2. The germline gives CDR1 SGHKS, CDR2 YYEKEE (reference sequence). The CDR3 is 17 residues long. The ends lost 5 bases at V and 4 bases at J; junction bases unmatched: 8. The CDR3 sequence is CASSSGLAGSGTGELFF. The CDR3 DNA reads TGTGCCAGCAGTTCGGGACTAGCGGGATCAGGCACCGGGGAGCTGTTTTTT.

Here the CDR3 reads CASSAEVLEQYF. The CDR3, as DNA: TGTGCCAGCAGTGCGGAGGTTCTCGAGCAGTACTTC. The rearrangement uses TRBV2 and TRBJ2-7, with a weak D call TRBD2 (5 bases). This CDR3 comprises 12 residues. Trimming took off 4 bases at V and 6 bases at J, with 10 bases between the two ends. The germline CDR1 and CDR2 sequences are SNHLY and FYNNEI.

The chain carries TRBV7-6 and TRBJ2-3; 7 bases agree with TRBD2. The CDR3 covers 15 residues. J gave up 6 bases and V 0 bases, and 6 bases lay outside the gene matches. Germline CDR1 SGHVS, CDR2 FNYEAQ. The CDR3 DNA sequence: TGTGCCAGCAGCTTAGCGGGCGGGAGAATGGATACGCAGTATTTT. It specifies CASSLAGGRMDTQYF.

The chain employs TRBV7-9 and TRBJ2-5; 8 nucleotides agree with TRBD2. V shed 2 bases, J shed 4 bases, and the junction held 12 bases outside the gene matches. CDR1 is SEHNR and CDR2 is FQNEAQ in the germline V gene (reference sequence). The length of the CDR3 is 17 residues. The CDR3 DNA reads TGTGCCAGCAGCTTAAGCTCCACGGGACTAGTGGGAGAGACCCAGTACTTC. As protein: CASSLSSTGLVGETQYF.

The chain joins TRBV5-1 to TRBJ1-2, with TRBD1 as a possible D gene (6 bases). The CDR3 loop spans 13 amino acids. Germline assignment: CDR1 SGHRS and CDR2 YFSETQ. Between the trimmed V and J ends, which lost 0 bases and 6 bases, there was a span of 9 bases. CDR3 region: CASSLATGNGYTF. The CDR3 DNA follows: TGCGCCAGCAGCTTGGCTACAGGGAATGGCTACACCTTC.

J is TRBJ1-5 and V is TRBV3-1 (or the pseudogene TRBV3-2), with TRBD1 as a possible D gene (5 bases). This CDR3 has 15 amino acids. V was trimmed by 2 bases and J by 7 bases, leaving 15 bases between them. Per germline, CDR1 LGHDT and CDR2 YNNKEL (reference sequence). This CDR3 reads CASSQYVGGVQPQHF. Here the CDR3 DNA reads TGTGCCAGCAGCCAATATGTAGGAGGGGTCCAGCCCCAGCATTTT.

The chain has TRBV18 and TRBJ1-1; D is ambiguous. V dropped 7 bases and J dropped 5 bases, with 14 bases sitting between them. This CDR3 contains 13 residues. Germline V CDR1 and CDR2: KGHSH, LQKENI. This CDR3 is CASYSPTRTEAFF. The DNA of the CDR3 is TGTGCCAGCTACTCACCAACGAGGACTGAAGCTTTCTTT.

V usage is TRBV5-4 and J usage is TRBJ2-3; 14 bases line up with TRBD2. The CDR3 totals 18 residues. The junction had 5 bases not matched to a gene; V was cut back by 1 base and J by 1 base. From germline, CDR1 is SGHNT and CDR2 YYREEE (reference sequence). This CDR3 reads CASSLRLAGGPGTDTQYF. The DNA of the CDR3 is TGTGCCAGCAGCTTGAGACTAGCGGGAGGGCCAGGCACAGATACGCAGTATTTT.

The V call is TRBV10-3, the J call TRBJ2-3; 9 nucleotides agree with TRBD1. Germline V gene sequence: CDR1 ENHRY, CDR2 SYGVKD. The CDR3 consists of 15 residues. Germline trimming cut 6 bases from V and 6 bases from J; bases unmatched to any gene: 10. The CDR3 region has the DNA TGTGCCATCAGGCCCGGGACAGGGTTCGTGGATACGCAGTATTTT. Its translation is CAIRPGTGFVDTQYF.

This clone came up a few times. J is TRBJ1-2 and V is TRBV4-3; no clear D gene. This CDR3 region has 15 residues. Trimming stripped 0 bases from V and 4 bases from J, with 12 bases between. Germline V lookup: CDR1 LGHNA, CDR2 YSLEER. Here the CDR3 DNA reads TGCGCCAGCAGCCAAGATCGAACATACCTCTATGGCTACACCTTC. Amino acids: CASSQDRTYLYGYTF.

The V and J genes are TRBV27 and TRBJ2-1; D gene ambiguous. This CDR3 is built from 15 residues. The germline V gene has CDR1 MNHEY and CDR2 SMNVEV (reference sequence). V lost 1 base, J lost 4 bases, and 11 bases lay in between. CDR3: CASSLFGSDYNEQFF. The CDR3 nucleotides read TGTGCCAGCAGTTTATTCGGGTCGGATTACAATGAGCAGTTCTTC.

This chain connects TRBV6-2 or TRBV6-3 to TRBJ2-2, with D tentatively TRBD1 (6 bases). Germline V gives CDR1 MNHEY, CDR2 SVGEGT. Deletions cut 2 bases from V and 1 base from J, with 17 bases between. The CDR3 is made up of 18 amino acids. CDR3 in DNA: TGTGCCAGCAGTTACCGGGGCGTCAGGGGTCTGAACACCGGGGAGCTGTTTTTT. It specifies CASSYRGVRGLNTGELFF.

The chain uses TRBV10-3 and TRBJ1-5; D possibly corresponds to TRBD1 (6 bases). The CDR3 length is 15 residues. Per germline, CDR1 ENHRY and CDR2 SYGVKD. V dropped 0 bases and J dropped 4 bases, with 10 bases sitting between them. CDR3 residues: CAISESKDSNQPQHF. CDR3 bases: TGTGCCATCAGTGAGTCGAAGGACAGTAATCAGCCCCAGCATTTT.

This clone was observed a few times. The gene calls are TRBV2 and TRBJ1-2; 7 bases are shared with TRBD1. Germline V lookup: CDR1 SNHLY, CDR2 FYNNEI. Trimming took 6 bases from V and 3 from J; bases not matched to a gene: 4. The CDR3 runs 13 residues. Here the CDR3 reads CASRAQGDYGYTF. The CDR3 nucleotides are TGTGCCAGCAGGGCCCAGGGGGACTATGGCTACACCTTC.

This CDR3 is CASSLDSGSHNEQFF. CDR3 DNA: TGTGCCAGCAGCTTAGATTCGGGTTCCCACAATGAGCAGTTCTTC. This chain connects TRBV11-2 to TRBJ2-1; no clear D gene. Trimming stripped 0 bases from V and 5 bases from J, with 11 bases between. The germline V gene has CDR1 SGHAT and CDR2 FQNNGV. This CDR3 comprises 15 residues.

The DNA for the CDR3 is TGCGCCAGCAGCTTGGGGGACAGCAAAAACATTCAGTACTTC. Translation gives CASSLGDSKNIQYF. The V gene is TRBV5-1, the J gene TRBJ2-4, with 7 nucleotides matching TRBD1. The V and J ends lost 0 bases and 3 bases, in that order; junction bases with no gene match: 0. The CDR3 runs 14 residues. CDR1 SGHRS and CDR2 YFSETQ come from the germline V gene.

The gene calls are TRBV2 and TRBJ2-3, with D unresolved. This CDR3 has 13 residues. CDR1 SNHLY and CDR2 FYNNEI come from the germline V gene. The V end was cut by 4 bases, the J end by 2 bases, with 7 bases between. As DNA, the CDR3 is TGTGCCAGCAGTGGACAATCCACAGATACGCAGTATTTT. It specifies CASSGQSTDTQYF.

The chain uses TRBV7-2 and TRBJ1-1, with D maybe TRBD1 (6 bases). Per the germline V gene, CDR1 is SGHTA and CDR2 is FQGNSA. Trimming removed 1 base at V and 9 bases at J, with 9 bases between. The CDR3 is 12 amino acids. CDR3 residues: CASSLEDRKAFF. The DNA of the CDR3 is TGTGCCAGCAGCTTAGAAGACAGGAAAGCTTTCTTT.

The rearrangement joins TRBV19 to TRBJ2-7; 12 nucleotides match TRBD2. Germline V gene lookup returns CDR1 LNHDA and CDR2 SQIVND (reference sequence). V lost 9 bases, J lost 3 bases, and 6 bases stayed unmatched. The CDR3 consists of 14 residues. CDR3 nucleotides: TGTGCCAGCCAGAGGACTAGCGGGAACTACGAGCAGTACTTC. Residues: CASQRTSGNYEQYF.

This clone has just a few counts. The rearrangement uses TRBV23-1 and TRBJ1-6; TRBD1 matches at 9 bases. TRBV23-1 is designated an ORF whose function remains uncertain. This CDR3 contains 20 residues. The ends lost 6 bases at V and 5 bases at J; junction bases unmatched: 20. The CDR3 sequence is CASRPEPGQGRELDNSPLHF. The CDR3 DNA is TGCGCCAGCAGACCTGAGCCGGGACAGGGCAGAGAATTAGATAATTCACCCCTCCACTTT.

The rearrangement links TRBV5-6 to TRBJ1-1; TRBD1 agrees at 7 bases. The CDR3 totals 16 residues. The germline CDR1 and CDR2 sequences are SGHDT and YYEEEE. V shed 4 bases, J shed 4 bases, and the junction held 13 bases outside the gene matches. The CDR3: CASSTGEQTGVTEAFF. Here the CDR3 DNA reads TGTGCCAGCAGCACCGGGGAACAAACAGGGGTCACTGAAGCTTTCTTT.

The V call is TRBV12-3 or TRBV12-4, the J call TRBJ1-1; D not certain. V lost 5 bases and J lost 4, with 8 bases in between. The CDR3 is 12 amino acids. The CDR3 bases are TGTGCCAGCAGTCCCCGGGGCACTGAAGCTTTCTTT. It yields the protein CASSPRGTEAFF.

The rearrangement uses TRBV18 and TRBJ1-1; D is unresolved. Trimming took 1 base from V and 2 from J, leaving 5 bases between them. The CDR3 covers 13 residues. Germline lookup yields CDR1 KGHSH and CDR2 LQKENI. The CDR3 reads CASSPQTNTEAFF. As DNA, the CDR3 is TGTGCCAGCTCACCACAGACTAACACTGAAGCTTTCTTT.

Here the CDR3 reads CASRQDHEETQYF. The CDR3 DNA reads TGCGCCAGCAGACAGGACCACGAAGAGACCCAGTACTTC. The chain combines TRBV23-1 with TRBJ2-5, with D possibly matching TRBD1 (5 bases). TRBV23-1 is reported as an ORF; its role is uncertain. Deletions cut 6 bases from V and 3 bases from J, with 11 bases between. There are 13 residues in the CDR3.

This clone was recorded once. The J gene is TRBJ2-6, the V gene TRBV19; TRBD1 matches at 8 bases. This CDR3 spans 16 amino acids. CDR1 is LNHDA and CDR2 is SQIVND in the germline V gene (reference sequence). V lost 6 bases to trimming and J lost 1 base; unmatched junction nucleotides: 5. The CDR3 DNA reads as TGTGCCAGTAGAGACAGGGGAGTTTCTGGGGCCAACGTCCTGACTTTC. As protein: CASRDRGVSGANVLTF.

This clone was detected only a few times. The V and J genes are TRBV2 and TRBJ2-1; 12 bases are a match to TRBD1. CDR3 length equals 15 residues. Trimming at V came to 5 bases and at J to 6 bases, leaving 5 bases not matched to a gene. Germline assignment: CDR1 SNHLY and CDR2 FYNNEI. The CDR3 sequence: CASSSGQGAGNEQFF. The CDR3 DNA follows: TGTGCCAGCAGTTCGGGACAGGGGGCAGGCAATGAGCAGTTCTTC.

The J gene is TRBJ2-1, the V gene TRBV25-1; D unclear. Trimming pared 8 bases from V and 6 bases from J, leaving 8 bases between. Germline V lookup: CDR1 MGHDK, CDR2 SYGVNS. The CDR3 spans 11 residues. Here the CDR3 reads CASRGINEQFF. DNA for the CDR3: TGTGCCAGCCGCGGTATCAATGAGCAGTTCTTC.

The chain is built from TRBV5-6 and TRBJ2-7; D may be TRBD2 (5 bases). The length of the CDR3 is 14 residues. The V end lost 0 bases, the J end lost 3 bases, and 10 bases lay between the germline ends. The germline gives CDR1 SGHDT, CDR2 YYEEEE. CDR3: CASSLVGVDYEQYF. The DNA of the CDR3 is TGTGCCAGCAGCTTGGTGGGAGTGGACTACGAGCAGTACTTC.